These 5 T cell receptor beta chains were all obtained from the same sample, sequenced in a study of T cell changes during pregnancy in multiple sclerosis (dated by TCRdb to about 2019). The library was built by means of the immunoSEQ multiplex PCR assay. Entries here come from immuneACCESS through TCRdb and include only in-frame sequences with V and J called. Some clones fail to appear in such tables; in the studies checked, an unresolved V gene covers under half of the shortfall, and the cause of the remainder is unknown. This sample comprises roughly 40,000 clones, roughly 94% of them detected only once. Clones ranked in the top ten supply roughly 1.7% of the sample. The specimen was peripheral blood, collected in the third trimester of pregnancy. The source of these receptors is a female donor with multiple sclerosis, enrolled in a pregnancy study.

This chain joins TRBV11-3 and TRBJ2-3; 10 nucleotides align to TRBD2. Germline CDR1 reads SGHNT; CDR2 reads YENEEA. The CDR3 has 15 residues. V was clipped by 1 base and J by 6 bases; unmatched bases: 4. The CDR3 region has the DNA TGTGCCAGCAGCTTAGGAGCGGGGGGGGTGGATACGCAGTATTTT. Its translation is CASSLGAGGVDTQYF. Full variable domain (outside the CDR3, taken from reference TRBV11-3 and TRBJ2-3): EAGVVQSPRYKIIEKKQPVAFWCNPISGHNTLYWYLQNLGQGPELLIRYENEEAVDDSQLPKDRFSAERLKGVDSTLKIQPAELGDSAVYLCASSLGAGGVDTQYFGPGTRLTVL.

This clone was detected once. This CDR3 reads CASSLRTSGAETQYF. The CDR3 bases are TGTGCCAGCAGCCTACGGACTAGCGGGGCAGAGACCCAGTACTTC. V and J are TRBV5-4 and TRBJ2-5, with 12 bases fitting TRBD2. The V gene's germline CDR1 is SGHNT and CDR2 YYREEE (reference sequence). The J segment lost 4 bases and the V segment lost 4 bases, leaving 5 bases of the junction unmatched. The CDR3 extends over 15 amino acids.

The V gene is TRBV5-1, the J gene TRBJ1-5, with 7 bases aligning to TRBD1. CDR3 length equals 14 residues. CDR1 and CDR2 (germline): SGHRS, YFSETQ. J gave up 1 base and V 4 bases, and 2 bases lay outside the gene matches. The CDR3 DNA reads TGCGCCAGCAGCGCGGGACAGAGCAATCAGCCCCAGCATTTT. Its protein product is CASSAGQSNQPQHF.

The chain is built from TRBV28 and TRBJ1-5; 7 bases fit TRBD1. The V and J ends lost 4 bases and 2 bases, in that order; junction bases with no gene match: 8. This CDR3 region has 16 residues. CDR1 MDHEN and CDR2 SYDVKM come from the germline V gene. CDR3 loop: CASSYNRGEGNQPQHF. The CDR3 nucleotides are TGTGCCAGCAGTTACAACAGGGGCGAGGGCAATCAGCCCCAGCATTTT.

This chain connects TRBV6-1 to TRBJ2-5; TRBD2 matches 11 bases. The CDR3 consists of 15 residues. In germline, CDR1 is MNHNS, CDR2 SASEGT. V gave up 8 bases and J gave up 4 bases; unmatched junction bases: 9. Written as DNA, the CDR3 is TGTGCCAGCCCAATAGCGGGAGGGAAGGGAGAGACCCAGTACTTC. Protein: CASPIAGGKGETQYF.